The T cell receptor beta chain under discussion was sequenced for a study of blood T cell repertoires in COVID-19. For the study at large: The samples span acute and convalescent COVID-19 from the United States, Italy and Spain. Sources were T cells, B-cell-depleted T cells, or PBMCs; the material itself was cDNA or gDNA.

Cohorts were determined from participant-reported clinical history. CDR1 and CDR2 from the germline V gene are SEHNR and FQNEAQ (reference sequence). This CDR3 spans 15 amino acids. V dropped 1 base and J dropped 0; count of bases not matched to a gene: 3. Repertoires were generated with immunoSEQ multiplex PCR, while TCRdb's copy carries only in-frame clones and drops some. The table has about 250,000 clones, around 90% seen once; the top ten hold 1.9%. The chain recombines TRBV7-9 with TRBJ2-7; 7 bases are shared with TRBD1. The sequence was collected from a woman under 30 who had recovered from COVID-19. The material sequenced was PBMCs or T cells enriched from blood (not recorded which). CDR3: CASSLGSGGSYEQYF. The DNA of the CDR3 is TGTGCCAGCAGCTTAGGCTCAGGGGGCTCCTACGAGCAGTACTTC. The full variable domain, with the rest looked up from reference TRBV7-9 and TRBJ2-7, is DTGVSQNPRHKITKRGQNVTFRCDPISEHNRLYWYRQTLGQGPEFLTYFQNEAQLEKSRLLSDRFSAERPKGSFSTLEIQRTEQGDSAMYLCASSLGSGGSYEQYFGPGTRLTVT.